This entry features one T cell receptor beta chain sequence. The target antigen is unknown. The CDR3 extends over 16 amino acids. Trimming shortened V by 3 bases and J by 3 bases, and 18 bases separated the two germline ends. Germline V gene sequence: CDR1 SGDLS, CDR2 YYNGEE. Profiling relied on immunoSEQ multiplex PCR, and the TCRdb table lists in-frame clones only, not all of them. Of 35,000 to 40,000 clones in the sample, 90% to 95% were seen once. These data come from a study of regulatory dendritic cells for organ transplantation. Points from the study as a whole: Naive CD4+ and CD8+ repertoires were highly diverse; memory CD8+ was most oligoclonal.

The rearrangement joins TRBV9 to TRBJ2-5; a weak D match, TRBD2 (5 bases). The receptor was derived from a human donor in good health. The source material was naive CD8+ T cells from blood. Subset meaning: CD45RA+ naive T cells. CDR3 sequence reads: CASSAGVGAAKETQYF. The CDR3 nucleotides read TGTGCCAGCAGCGCGGGCGTTGGAGCGGCCAAAGAGACCCAGTACTTC.